The 20 T cell receptor beta chains presented below share a single source sample, sequenced in a study of PD-L1 blockade in urothelial cancer. Generated by immunoSEQ multiplex PCR, the TCRdb table keeps only in-frame clones and is missing some. Of roughly 120,000 clones in the sample, under 95% were seen once. Time point here: peripheral blood 6 weeks after treatment start. Sample: PBMCs, taken around atezolizumab (anti-PD-L1) treatment. The source of these receptors is a man aged 55 to 70 with urothelial cancer.

This chain links TRBV7-9 with TRBJ1-1; D uncertain. The CDR3 contains 17 residues. Germline V gene data show CDR1 as SEHNR and CDR2 as FQNEAQ (reference sequence). Between the trimmed V and J ends, which lost 5 bases and 1 base, there was a span of 20 bases. CDR3 sequence reads: CASSPGLGRDTNTEAFF. The CDR3 nucleotides are TGTGCCAGCAGCCCAGGTTTAGGTAGAGACACGAACACTGAAGCTTTCTTT.

J is TRBJ1-4 and V is TRBV6-6, with D possibly matching TRBD1 (5 bases). V lost 6 bases and J 7 bases, leaving 15 bases between the germline ends. Germline V CDR1 and CDR2: MNHNY, SVGAGI (reference sequence). The CDR3 covers 14 residues. The CDR3 loop reads CASSSTGSAEKLFF. CDR3 sequence (DNA): TGTGCCAGCAGCTCAACAGGTTCGGCTGAAAAACTGTTTTTT.

This clone was picked up one time. The CDR3 sequence: CASSRGGGGYGYTF. In DNA form, the CDR3 reads TGTGCCAGCAGCCGAGGGGGTGGTGGCTATGGCTACACCTTC. The chain is built from TRBV11-2 and TRBJ1-2; a possible D gene is TRBD1 (6 bases). CDR1 and CDR2 from the germline V gene are SGHAT and FQNNGV. The CDR3 totals 14 residues. The V gene lost 5 bases and the J gene lost 4 bases, with 14 bases spanning the gap.

The chain recombines TRBV5-1 with TRBJ2-3; 14 nucleotides agree with TRBD2. The germline V gene encodes CDR1 SGHRS and CDR2 YFSETQ. The length of the CDR3 is 17 residues. V lost 5 bases, J lost 4 bases, and 9 bases stayed unmatched. CDR3 sequence (DNA): TGCGCCAGCAGATACGGGGGACTAGCGGGAGTCGCAGATACGCAGTATTTT. It specifies CASRYGGLAGVADTQYF.

This chain joins TRBV15 and TRBJ2-7; D ambiguous. The CDR3 loop spans 13 amino acids. The V gene's germline CDR1 is LNHNV and CDR2 YYDKDF (reference sequence). Trimming cost V 1 base and J 4 bases, with 8 bases left between them. CDR3 sequence: CATSRAYGYEQYF. DNA for the CDR3: TGTGCCACCAGCAGAGCGTACGGGTACGAGCAGTACTTC. The full variable domain, with the rest looked up from reference TRBV15 and TRBJ2-7, is DAMVIQNPRYQVTQFGKPVTLSCSQTLNHNVMYWYQQKSSQAPKLLFHYYDKDFNNEADTPDNFQSRRPNTSFCFLDIRSPGLGDTAMYLCATSRAYGYEQYFGPGTRLTVT.

The chain joins TRBV4-3 to TRBJ2-1; D remains ambiguous. The CDR3 consists of 15 residues. Germline V CDR1 and CDR2: LGHNA, YSLEER. V lost 5 bases to trimming and J lost 0 bases, with 11 bases between them. CDR3 amino acids: CASSVQLSSYNEQFF. As DNA, the CDR3 is TGCGCCAGCAGCGTACAGCTCAGCTCCTACAATGAGCAGTTCTTC.

This clone was observed a handful of times. The chain is built from TRBV7-7 and TRBJ2-7; TRBD1 aligns across 10 bases. Germline V gene data show CDR1 as SSHAT and CDR2 as FNYEAQ (reference sequence). V was pared by 4 bases and J by 2 bases, with 2 bases of the junction left unmatched. The CDR3 length is 14 residues. The CDR3 nucleotides are TGTGCCAGCAGCTCCGGGACAGGGGCCTACGAGCAGTACTTC. Translation gives CASSSGTGAYEQYF.

The V and J genes are TRBV4-3 and TRBJ1-5; no definite D call. The CDR3 extends over 11 amino acids. CDR1 is LGHNA and CDR2 is YSLEER in the germline V gene. Trimming shortened V by 3 bases and J by 14 bases, and 11 bases separated the two germline ends. CDR3 region: CASSQGGIKHF. DNA for the CDR3: TGCGCCAGCAGCCAGGGAGGAATAAAGCATTTT.

V and J are TRBV5-1 and TRBJ1-1; 7 bases align to TRBD1. The ends lost 4 bases at V and 4 bases at J; junction bases unmatched: 10. This CDR3 has 15 amino acids. The germline gives CDR1 SGHRS, CDR2 YFSETQ. The CDR3 region has the DNA TGCGCCAGCAGCCAGACGTCGAGGGGGCGCACTGAAGCTTTCTTT. Amino acid sequence: CASSQTSRGRTEAFF.

The V and J genes are TRBV5-1 and TRBJ2-3; TRBD1 aligns across 7 bases. J was trimmed by 0 bases and V by 4 bases; bases with no gene match: 2. Germline lookup yields CDR1 SGHRS and CDR2 YFSETQ. This CDR3 has 14 amino acids. The CDR3 nucleotides read TGCGCCAGCAGCGTGACAGGGAGCACAGATACGCAGTATTTT. Protein sequence: CASSVTGSTDTQYF.

This chain joins TRBV4-2 and TRBJ1-2; 8 nucleotides line up with TRBD1. CDR1 LGHNA and CDR2 YNFKEQ come from the germline V gene. The CDR3 loop spans 17 amino acids. V was clipped by 4 bases and J by 0 bases; unmatched bases: 10. CDR3 nucleotides: TGTGCCAGCAGCCGAACCGGGACAGGAGAACCTAACTATGGCTACACCTTC. The encoded protein is CASSRTGTGEPNYGYTF.

Turning to this clone: Other DNA sequences of this sample code for an identical CDR3. The V and J genes are TRBV7-2 and TRBJ2-7; tentative D call: TRBD1 (6 bases). The CDR3 consists of 12 residues. V was pared by 4 bases and J by 4 bases, with 8 bases between. Germline loops: CDR1 SGHTA, CDR2 FQGNSA. In DNA, the CDR3 is TGTGCCAGCAGCTCACAGGGATACGAGCAGTACTTC. Its translation is CASSSQGYEQYF.

This clone was detected once. The V and J genes are TRBV5-1 and TRBJ2-5; the D gene is possibly TRBD2 (6 bases). Germline V gives CDR1 SGHRS, CDR2 YFSETQ. The germline V and J ends were trimmed by 3 bases and 5 bases, with 14 bases remaining between them. The CDR3 runs 14 residues. The CDR3 nucleotides read TGCGCCAGCAGCTCCTCCGGGAGTAGCGAGACCCAGTACTTC. It codes for CASSSSGSSETQYF.

The chain recombines TRBV5-1 with TRBJ2-7, with TRBD1 matching over 7 bases. After removal of 4 bases from V and 4 bases from J, the junction contained 14 bases not matched to a gene. The CDR3 has 16 amino acids. From germline, CDR1 is SGHRS and CDR2 YFSETQ. CDR3 sequence: CASSLTMDRIPYEQYF. Here the CDR3 DNA reads TGCGCCAGCAGCCTAACCATGGACAGGATTCCGTACGAGCAGTACTTC. The full variable domain, in which reference TRBV5-1 and TRBJ2-7 provide the parts outside the CDR3, is KAGVTQTPRYLIKTRGQQVTLSCSPISGHRSVSWYQQTPGQGLQFLFEYFSETQRNKGNFPGRFSGRQFSNSRSEMNVSTLELGDSALYLCASSLTMDRIPYEQYFGPGTRLTVT.

V gene TRBV19 combines with J gene TRBJ1-4; D unresolved. The CDR3 is 13 amino acids. Germline loops: CDR1 LNHDA, CDR2 SQIVND (reference sequence). Trimming took off 3 bases at V and 8 bases at J, with 10 bases between the two ends. DNA of the CDR3: TGTGCCAGTAGTATCCGGAGGGCCGAAAAACTGTTTTTT. As protein: CASSIRRAEKLFF.

V and J are TRBV5-4 and TRBJ2-1, with 7 bases aligning to TRBD1. The CDR3 is 14 amino acids. Germline CDR1 is SGHNT and CDR2 is YYREEE (reference sequence). V trimming: 0 bases; J trimming: 8 bases; junction bases outside the gene matches: 5. CDR3 residues: CASSLGGGRDEQFF. CDR3 nucleotide sequence: TGTGCCAGCAGCTTGGGAGGGGGCAGGGATGAGCAGTTCTTC.

The gene calls are TRBV18 and TRBJ2-7; a weak D match, TRBD2 (5 bases). This CDR3 contains 13 residues. CDR1 KGHSH and CDR2 LQKENI come from the germline V gene. V dropped 3 bases and J dropped 9 bases, with 15 bases sitting between them. The CDR3 bases are TGTGCCAGCTCACCCGGCCTCACGGGGTCGCAGTACTTC. Translating gives CASSPGLTGSQYF.

The chain joins TRBV5-5 to TRBJ1-2, with unresolved D. Trimming removed 4 bases from V and 4 bases from J, with 11 bases in between. This CDR3 contains 13 residues. CDR1 is SGHKS and CDR2 is YYEKEE in the germline V gene (reference sequence). The CDR3 coding sequence is TGTGCCAGCAGCCTAGGTGCGGGCTATGGCTACACCTTC. Translating it yields CASSLGAGYGYTF.

The rearrangement joins TRBV30 to TRBJ1-1; 12 positions match TRBD1. With 5 bases clipped from V and 1 base from J, the junction kept 5 bases outside the gene matches. In germline, CDR1 is GTSNPN, CDR2 SVGIG (reference sequence). This CDR3 region has 15 residues. In DNA, the CDR3 is TGTGCCTGGGGGACAGGGGGCTATAAGAACACTGAAGCTTTCTTT. Protein product: CAWGTGGYKNTEAFF. Using reference TRBV30 and TRBJ1-1 for the parts outside the CDR3, the full variable domain is SQTIHQWPATLVQPVGSPLSLECTVEGTSNPNLYWYRQAAGRGLQLLFYSVGIGQISSEVPQNLSASRPQDRQFILSSKKLLLSDSGFYLCAWGTGGYKNTEAFFGQGTRLTVV.

The genes are TRBV5-6 and TRBJ2-7; perhaps TRBD1 as D (7 bases). The V end was cut by 1 base, the J end by 3 bases, with 20 bases between. The CDR3 sequence is 17 residues long. Germline V gene lookup returns CDR1 SGHDT and CDR2 YYEEEE. The CDR3 nucleotides are TGTGCCAGCAGCTTGTCAGGGGGAGGCGGGGCCCTCTACGAGCAGTACTTC. This gives the protein CASSLSGGGGALYEQYF.